This paragraph reports one TCR beta chain. The repertoire was sequenced with immunoSEQ multiplex PCR; TCRdb's copy has only in-frame clones and lacks some. The profile shows 45,000 to 55,000 clones, approximately 95% of them singletons. These data come from a study of control samples from healthy donors and cancer patients. With 0 bases removed from V and 5 bases from J, the gap between germline ends came to 7 bases. The CDR3 loop spans 13 amino acids. Germline-derived CDR1 and CDR2 are MNHEY and SVGAGI. The sequence derives from a man in his thirties or forties in good health. The sample comprised blood. The V and J genes are TRBV6-5 and TRBJ1-1; D call uncertain. This CDR3 reads CASSYSIETEAFF. The CDR3 DNA sequence: TGTGCCAGCAGTTACTCGATTGAGACTGAAGCTTTCTTT.